The clone carrying this T cell receptor (beta chain) was counted ten times or more. This sample was included in a study of prognosis after radiotherapy for stage I lung cancer. Germline V CDR1 and CDR2: DFQATT, SNEGSKA (reference sequence). This CDR3 is 14 amino acids long. V was clipped by 1 base and J by 6 bases; unmatched bases: 7. CDR3 of TCR beta was amplified from genomic DNA via a two-round multiplex PCR. The first PCR round targeted every TRBV and TRBJ gene with specific primers. Using its own MiXCR run on the multiplex PCR reads, TCRdb lists one record per CDR3 protein. The repertoire holds about 20,000 distinct CDR3 sequences, with roughly 40% as singletons.

The sample consisted of PBMCs, taken before or after stereotactic body radiation therapy (not recorded which). The source is a donor aged 50 or older with non-small cell lung cancer. This sequence joins TRBV20-1 and TRBJ2-7, with 9 bases that match TRBD1. The CDR3 loop is CSARGPGQGSEQYF. CDR3 coding DNA: TGCAGTGCTAGAGGCCCGGGACAGGGAAGCGAGCAGTACTTC.